This T cell receptor beta chain was found in a study of graft-versus-host responses after intestinal transplantation. The protocol was immunoSEQ multiplex PCR, while the TCRdb copy is restricted to in-frame clones and leaves out a portion. Here the sample spans 40,000 or so clones, 89% being singletons. The V and J ends lost 2 bases and 2 bases respectively, with 8 bases between them. Germline V gene data show CDR1 as SGHNT and CDR2 as YYREEE (reference sequence). This CDR3 has 13 residues. The clonotype originates from a human patient who received an intestinal transplant, so some T cells may come from the graft donor. The rearrangement uses TRBV5-4 and TRBJ2-7; no firm D call. The specimen was PBMCs, collected about nine months after transplant. The DNA for the CDR3 is TGTGCCAGCAGCTTTACCGACGCCTACGAGCAGTACTTC. Translated, it gives CASSFTDAYEQYF.